The 10 T cell receptor beta chains reported below all come from one sample, sequenced in a study of tumor and adjacent non-tumor tissue in lung cancer. Three rounds of nested PCR, following a modified ARM-PCR protocol, produced the TCRbeta library. TCRdb itself ran the multiplex PCR reads through MiXCR, one entry per CDR3 protein. The profile shows about 110,000 distinct CDR3 sequences, about 61% of them singletons. No cell sorting was done before RNA was extracted from the tissue. More than 3 cm separated this lung sample from the edge of the tumor. The specimen sequenced was distant non-tumor lung tissue. The receptors come from a man aged 55 to 70 with non-small cell lung cancer.

On this clonotype: The conserved final phenylalanine or tryptophan is absent from the CDR3, which likely points to a read error. CDR3 in DNA: TGTGCCAGCAGCTCGGGACTAACGGGAGCGATGAACACCGGGGAGCTGTTTTCT. It is translated as CASSSGLTGAMNTGELFS. The chain is built from TRBV11-2 and TRBJ2-2, with TRBD2 matching over 7 bases. Germline lookup yields CDR1 SGHAT and CDR2 FQNNGV. The V gene end was trimmed by 4 bases and the J gene end by 1 base; junction bases not matched to a gene: 12. The CDR3 has 18 residues.

This clonotype has ten or more counts. V gene TRBV5-4 combines with J gene TRBJ2-2; D gene ambiguous. CDR3 length equals 14 residues. V lost 1 base to trimming and J lost 1 base, with 5 bases between them. Germline V lookup: CDR1 SGHNT, CDR2 YYREEE (reference sequence). The CDR3 region has the DNA TGTGCCAGCAGCTTGAGGCAGAACACCGGGGAGCTGTTTTTT. This sequence encodes CASSLRQNTGELFF.

With regard to this clonotype: A read error may explain this, as a much larger clone is one base away. The chain joins TRBV28 to TRBJ1-3; D may be TRBD1 (5 bases). The CDR3 length is 14 residues. CDR1 MDHEN and CDR2 SYDVKM come from the germline V gene. CDR3 DNA: TGTGCCAGCAGTTCAGGGCTTGGCGGAAACACCATATCTTTT. Protein product: CASSSGLGGNTISF.

This clonotype appeared many times. The CDR3 protein is CASSLGSLSTDTQYF. The CDR3 nucleotides read TGCGCCAGCAGCCTTGGGTCTCTAAGCACAGATACGCAGTATTTT. The V call is TRBV4-3, the J call TRBJ2-3; D unresolved. Trimming removed 4 bases at V and 0 bases at J, with 11 bases between. Germline V gene data show CDR1 as LGHNA and CDR2 as YSLEER. The CDR3 consists of 15 residues.

About this clonotype: A much larger clone lies one base from this, so it may be a read error. V and J are TRBV5-1 and TRBJ1-1, with no clear D. Germline CDR1 is SGHRS and CDR2 is YFSETQ. This CDR3 is built from 14 residues. The CDR3 region is CAGSLAAQNTEAFF. The DNA of the CDR3 is TGCGCCGGCAGCTTGGCCGCTCAGAACACTGAAGCTTTCTTT.

This clonotype appeared a few times. A much larger clone lies a single base off, so this may be a read error. This rearrangement joins TRBV12-5 to TRBJ1-1; D perhaps matches TRBD1 (6 bases). CDR1 LGHNT and CDR2 FRNRAP come from the germline V gene. The V end lost 7 bases, the J end lost 1 base, and 16 bases lay between the germline ends. The CDR3 totals 15 residues. CDR3 in amino acids: CASAPGGLTNTEAFF. The CDR3 bases are TGTGCTAGTGCCCCCGGGGGGCTCACGAACACTGAAGCTTTCTTT.

Concerning this clonotype itself: One end of the junction is discordant with germline, which a read error may explain. The gene calls are TRBV29-1 and TRBJ2-1; D is uncertain. This CDR3 is built from 14 residues. The germline V gene encodes CDR1 SQVTM and CDR2 ANQGSEA. CDR3 in amino acids: CSVEGKHCSYNEQF. CDR3 nucleotide sequence: TGCAGCGTTGAAGGTAAACACTGCTCCTACAATGAGCAGTTC.

Note on this clonotype: One junction end disagrees with the germline gene, perhaps due to a read error. This chain connects TRBV6-2 or TRBV6-3 to TRBJ2-1; 12 positions agree with TRBD2. This CDR3 is 20 amino acids long. From germline, CDR1 is MNHEY and CDR2 SVGEGT. CDR3 residues: CASSNRLAGVSQSSYSEQFF. As DNA, the CDR3 is TGTGCCAGCAGTAACCGACTAGCGGGAGTTAGTCAAAGCTCCTACAGTGAGCAGTTCTTC.

For this clonotype: An end of the junction differs from the germline gene, which may be a read error. The V gene is TRBV11-3, the J gene TRBJ1-1; no clear D. The CDR3 spans 14 residues. Germline lookup yields CDR1 SGHNT and CDR2 YENEEA. The CDR3 here is CASSLDTLVTEASF. The DNA for the CDR3 is TGTGCCAGTAGCTTAGACACGTTGGTTACTGAAGCTTCCTTT. The variable domain in full, completed from reference TRBV11-3 and TRBJ1-1, reads EAGVVQSPRYKIIEKKQPVAFWCNPISGHNTLYWYLQNLGQGPELLIRYENEEAVDDSQLPKDRFSAERLKGVDSTLKIQPAELGDSAVYLCASSLDTLVTEASFGQGTRLTVV.

In the case of this clonotype: One end of the junction does not line up with germline, which may come from a read error. The chain links TRBV12-3 or TRBV12-4 to TRBJ2-7, with D uncertain. This CDR3 is built from 14 residues. Here the CDR3 reads CASSLFTISYERYF. The CDR3, as DNA: TGTGCCAGCAGTTTGTTCACGATCTCCTACGAGCGGTACTTC.